This TCR beta chain was profiled in a study of blood T cell repertoires in COVID-19. For the study at large: Sample material is recorded as cDNA or gDNA derived from T cells, B-cell-depleted T cells, or PBMCs.

Sequencing used immunoSEQ multiplex PCR; TCRdb keeps in-frame clones, though not all of them. Of more than 300,000 clones listed, around four fifths are singletons. This CDR3 spans 15 amino acids. Germline V gene data show CDR1 as SNHLY and CDR2 as FYNNEI. J lost 2 bases, V lost 5 bases, and 6 bases had no gene match. The origin of this receptor is a woman between 50 and 59 years old with acute or convalescent COVID-19. The J gene is TRBJ1-1, the V gene TRBV2; 9 bases match TRBD1. Sequencing was done on a sample of peripheral blood. CDR3 DNA sequence: TGTGCCAGCAGTACGGGACAGGGAAGAAACACTGAAGCTTTCTTT. Translation gives CASSTGQGRNTEAFF.